This passage covers 20 T cell receptor beta chains from one sample sequenced in a study of post-analysis software for immune sequencing data (dated by TCRdb to the mid-2010s). Broader findings and caveats from the paper: Significantly higher frequencies in patients than in controls were found for about five TRBV segments, including TRBV5-6, TRBV5-1 and TRBV20-1.

For these receptors, no antigen is known. Library construction relied on PCR. These reads were obtained on an Illumina HiSeq 2500. To reduce PCR and sequencing biases, unique molecular identifiers were built into the TCR beta cDNA libraries. TCRdb trimmed public reads at Q25 via fastp, called clones via MiXCR and kept in-frame beta chains. Rows are combined by CDR3 protein, so each entry shows the most common genes and DNA. The sample table lists 800,000 to 950,000 distinct CDR3 sequences, approximately 53% of them with a count of one. The leading ten clones occupy under 6% of the sample. The specimen sequenced was blood. Receptors were obtained from a girl between 10 and 17 years old with multiple sclerosis.

The rearrangement links TRBV29-1 to TRBJ2-1; 9 nucleotides line up with TRBD1. This CDR3 spans 13 amino acids. Per the germline V gene, CDR1 is SQVTM and CDR2 is ANQGSEA. V was clipped by 8 bases and J by 6 bases; unmatched bases: 8. The CDR3 DNA is TGCAGCTGTTGGACAGGGGAGGGCAATGAGCAGTTCTTC. Protein sequence: CSCWTGEGNEQFF.

This rearrangement joins TRBV12-3 or TRBV12-4 to TRBJ2-7; 9 nucleotides match TRBD2. V gave up 6 bases and J gave up 2 bases; unmatched junction bases: 5. The CDR3 has 14 residues. The CDR3 region is CASSWRGGAYEQYF. CDR3 sequence (DNA): TGTGCCAGCAGCTGGCGGGGGGGGGCCTACGAGCAGTACTTC.

The chain carries TRBV11-2 and TRBJ2-7; 8 bases agree with TRBD2. Germline CDR1 is SGHAT and CDR2 is FQNNGV. V dropped 3 bases and J dropped 12; count of bases not matched to a gene: 13. This CDR3 is 14 amino acids long. The CDR3 bases are TGTGCCAGCAGCTTTCCGGCGGAGCGGGAGAGGGTGTACTTC. This codes for CASSFPAERERVYF. Full variable domain (outside the CDR3, taken from reference TRBV11-2 and TRBJ2-7): EAGVAQSPRYKIIEKRQSVAFWCNPISGHATLYWYQQILGQGPKLLIQFQNNGVVDDSQLPKDRFSAERLKGVDSTLKIQPAKLEDSAVYLCASSFPAERERVYFGPGTRLTVT.

This sequence joins TRBV7-8 and TRBJ2-4; D might be TRBD1 (6 bases). Gene TRBJ2-7 matches the end of the DNA better, so the J call may be wrong. The CDR3 has 16 residues. CDR1 is SGHVS, CDR2 FQNEAQ, per germline. CDR3 nucleotide sequence: TGTGCCAGCAGCTTAGAGAACGCAGGGGTTGTCTACGAGCAGTACTTC. It encodes CASSLENAGVVYEQYF.

The chain employs TRBV10-3 and TRBJ2-6; no definite D call. This CDR3 has 15 amino acids. Germline V gives CDR1 ENHRY, CDR2 SYGVKD. The V end lost 0 bases, the J end lost 4 bases, and 7 bases lay between the germline ends. The CDR3 DNA reads TGTGCCATCAGTGAGTCCCCCCAGGGGGCCAACGTCCTGACTTTC. It codes for CAISESPQGANVLTF.

This clonotype has more than one count but fewer than ten. V is TRBV15 and J is TRBJ2-1, with 7 bases matching TRBD2. Germline lookup yields CDR1 LNHNV and CDR2 YYDKDF (reference sequence). Losses at the gene ends were 3 bases for V and 8 bases for J; bases not matched to a gene: 13. The CDR3 is 16 amino acids. CDR3 DNA: TGTGCCACCAGCAGGCAGCAGGGCGCCGGGAGGTATGAGCAGTTCTTC. Residues: CATSRQQGAGRYEQFF.

The table lists this clonotype with a few counts. V usage is TRBV7-9 and J usage is TRBJ2-7; D unresolved. Germline values: CDR1 SEHNR, CDR2 FQNEAQ (reference sequence). The CDR3 is 13 amino acids. V was clipped by 5 bases and J by 2 bases, with 10 bases between them. The CDR3 DNA reads as TGTGCCAGCAGCCCCTTAGGCCCCTACGAGCAGTACTTC. Translation gives CASSPLGPYEQYF.

The chain links TRBV20-1 to TRBJ2-1; possible D gene TRBD2, 5 bases. Trimming shortened V by 5 bases and J by 6 bases, and 20 bases separated the two germline ends. CDR1 is DFQATT and CDR2 is SNEGSKA in the germline V gene (reference sequence). The CDR3 is made up of 15 amino acids. The CDR3 reads CSAPSFAEGSNEQFF. The CDR3 nucleotides read TGCAGTGCTCCTAGCTTCGCAGAGGGTAGCAATGAGCAGTTCTTC.

The rearrangement links TRBV6-5 to TRBJ2-3; D is possibly TRBD1 (6 bases). Trimming took off 6 bases at V and 2 bases at J, with 15 bases between the two ends. The CDR3 sequence is 15 residues long. CDR1 is MNHEY, CDR2 SVGAGI, per germline. CDR3 nucleotide sequence: TGTGCCAGCAGCTACCAGGGGCGCTTCACAGATACGCAGTATTTT. Its translation is CASSYQGRFTDTQYF.

CDR3 sequence: CASSSQLAGGSYEQYF. CDR3 DNA sequence: TGTGCCAGCAGCTCACAACTAGCGGGGGGCTCCTACGAGCAGTACTTC. The V and J genes are TRBV7-3 and TRBJ2-7, with 12 bases aligning to TRBD2. CDR1 SGHTA and CDR2 FQGTGA come from the germline V gene. This CDR3 is built from 16 residues. Germline trimming cut 4 bases from V and 0 bases from J; bases unmatched to any gene: 4.

This clonotype was detected only once. Being one base from a much bigger clone, this may be a read error. The V call is TRBV12-3 or TRBV12-4, the J call TRBJ2-6; D may correspond to TRBD1 or TRBD2 (5 bases each). The CDR3 runs to 13 residues. V was shortened by 6 bases and J by 2 bases, with 5 bases between the two germline ends. CDR3 residues: CASRGPGANVLTF. The CDR3 coding sequence is TGTGCCAGCAGGGGACCTGGGGCCAACGTCCTGACTTTC.

The V and J genes are TRBV7-9 and TRBJ2-5; 10 nucleotides match TRBD1. Matching the DNA end better, TRBJ2-7 makes the J call doubtful. CDR3 length: 16 residues. Germline V gives CDR1 SEHNR, CDR2 FQNEAQ (reference sequence). The CDR3 region is CASSPKPGQGRDEQYF. CDR3 DNA: TGTGCCAGCAGCCCAAAGCCGGGACAGGGGAGGGACGAGCAGTACTTC.

The chain combines TRBV7-2 with TRBJ2-1; a weak D match, TRBD1 (5 bases). The CDR3 loop spans 13 amino acids. Germline V gene lookup returns CDR1 SGHTA and CDR2 FQGNSA. V dropped 3 bases and J dropped 7 bases, with 10 bases sitting between them. The CDR3: CASSFARVNEQFF. The CDR3 DNA sequence: TGTGCCAGCAGCTTCGCCAGGGTTAATGAGCAGTTCTTC.

This clonotype has more than one count but fewer than ten. CDR3: CSAPGLADYEQYF. CDR3 bases: TGCAGTGCTCCGGGACTAGCGGATTACGAGCAGTACTTC. This chain connects TRBV20-1 to TRBJ2-7; 11 nucleotides agree with TRBD2. This CDR3 has 13 amino acids. Germline V gene data show CDR1 as DFQATT and CDR2 as SNEGSKA (reference sequence). V shed 5 bases, J shed 4 bases, and the junction held 4 bases outside the gene matches.

This clonotype turned up a few times. The rearrangement joins TRBV20-1 to TRBJ2-7, with D tentatively TRBD2 (5 bases). Trimming took 3 bases from V and 1 from J, leaving 10 bases between them. This CDR3 region has 13 residues. Germline V CDR1 and CDR2: DFQATT, SNEGSKA (reference sequence). The CDR3, as DNA: TGCAGTGCTAGGAGGGCAGCATCCTACGAGCAGTACTTC. Amino acid sequence: CSARRAASYEQYF.

The J gene is TRBJ2-5, the V gene TRBV12-5; D is uncertain. The DNA matches TRBJ2-7 better at its end, which makes the J call doubtful. Germline CDR1 reads LGHNT; CDR2 reads FRNRAP. This CDR3 has 11 residues. Written as DNA, the CDR3 is TGTGCTAGTGGTACCGGACACGAGCAGTACTTC. Translating gives CASGTGHEQYF.

This chain connects TRBV14 to TRBJ1-4; D might be TRBD1 (5 bases). Trimming shortened V by 6 bases and J by 0 bases, and 11 bases separated the two germline ends. In germline, CDR1 is SGHDN, CDR2 FVKESK. The CDR3 has 15 residues. CDR3 sequence (DNA): TGTGCCAGCAGTGAAGACAGACCAACTAATGAAAAACTGTTTTTT. Protein: CASSEDRPTNEKLFF.

This clonotype was observed a handful of times. The chain carries TRBV7-6 and TRBJ2-5; D is uncertain. The V end lost 5 bases, the J end lost 1 base, and 14 bases lay between the germline ends. CDR3 length equals 15 residues. Germline lookup yields CDR1 SGHVS and CDR2 FNYEAQ. CDR3 in DNA: TGTGCCAGCAGCCCGGCCCAGCCCCCCCAAGAGACCCAGTACTTC. Its protein product is CASSPAQPPQETQYF.

The chain is built from TRBV20-1 and TRBJ2-4; D not resolved. Germline lookup yields CDR1 DFQATT and CDR2 SNEGSKA (reference sequence). V was clipped by 1 base and J by 0 bases, with 7 bases between them. The CDR3 extends over 14 amino acids. CDR3 residues: CSARVDEAKNIQYF. DNA for the CDR3: TGCAGTGCTAGAGTCGATGAAGCCAAAAACATTCAGTACTTC.

This rearrangement joins TRBV18 to TRBJ2-6, with D unresolved. Germline loops: CDR1 KGHSH, CDR2 LQKENI. The CDR3 is 14 residues long. Trimming cost V 4 bases and J 3 bases, with 7 bases left between them. CDR3 residues: CASSLGFGANVLTF. CDR3 in DNA: TGTGCCAGCTCACTCGGGTTTGGGGCCAACGTCCTGACTTTC.